These 13 T cell receptor beta chains were sequenced from one sample in a study of T cell responses to AZD1222 COVID-19 vaccine. Produced via immunoSEQ multiplex PCR; TCRdb's table is partial and in-frame only. The sample has tens of thousands of clones; around 86% are singletons. Sequencing used peripheral blood, obtained on day 0 of AZD1222 vaccination. These receptors were collected from an adult in good health.

Only one count was recorded for this clone. V gene TRBV19 combines with J gene TRBJ1-2, with D unresolved. Germline V gene lookup returns CDR1 LNHDA and CDR2 SQIVND (reference sequence). The CDR3 has 13 residues. V was cut by 5 bases and J by 4 bases, with 11 bases left in between. CDR3 amino acids: CASSPDGVYGYTF. CDR3 DNA: TGTGCCAGTAGTCCAGACGGGGTCTATGGCTACACCTTC.

The chain joins TRBV5-4 to TRBJ2-6, with D hard to call. Germline-derived CDR1 and CDR2 are SGHNT and YYREEE (reference sequence). This CDR3 is built from 15 residues. Trimming removed 2 bases at V and 0 bases at J, with 6 bases between. This CDR3 is CASSLRSSGANVLTF. DNA for the CDR3: TGTGCCAGCAGCTTAAGGAGCTCTGGGGCCAACGTCCTGACTTTC.

CDR3 DNA: TGTGCCAGCAGTGAGGGCGCCGATTACAATGAGCAGTTCTTC. Amino acid sequence: CASSEGADYNEQFF. The chain has TRBV6-1 and TRBJ2-1, with D unclear. Germline CDR1 reads MNHNS; CDR2 reads SASEGT. CDR3 size: 14 residues. Trimming cost V 3 bases and J 4 bases, with 10 bases left between them.

This chain uses TRBV5-6 with TRBJ1-2; no firm D call. Trimming removed 4 bases from V and 4 bases from J, with 8 bases in between. Germline V gene data show CDR1 as SGHDT and CDR2 as YYEEEE. This CDR3 spans 12 amino acids. The CDR3 protein is CASSPGSYGYTF. As DNA, the CDR3 is TGTGCCAGCAGCCCGGGATCCTATGGCTACACCTTC.

V and J are TRBV27 and TRBJ1-6, with a tentative D call TRBD1 (5 bases). The CDR3 consists of 13 residues. CDR1 is MNHEY and CDR2 is SMNVEV in the germline V gene (reference sequence). Trimming stripped 3 bases from V and 9 bases from J, with 9 bases between. For the CDR3, the DNA is TGTGCCAGCAGTTTGCAGGGTGGTTCACCCCTCCACTTT. This sequence encodes CASSLQGGSPLHF.

The CDR3 reads CAWSTGGLTQYF. The CDR3 DNA sequence: TGTGCCTGGAGTACAGGGGGTTTGACCCAGTACTTC. The chain employs TRBV30 and TRBJ2-5; 8 bases agree with TRBD1. Germline V gives CDR1 GTSNPN, CDR2 SVGIG (reference sequence). V shed 2 bases and J 7 bases; nucleotides not matched to a gene: 3. The CDR3 runs 12 residues.

This sequence joins TRBV5-4 and TRBJ2-1; D is unclear. V was cut by 2 bases and J by 6 bases, with 15 bases left in between. This CDR3 region has 15 residues. Germline V gene data show CDR1 as SGHNT and CDR2 as YYREEE (reference sequence). Written as DNA, the CDR3 is TGTGCCAGCAGCTTTCGTGGACCCCGAGGCAATGAGCAGTTCTTC. This encodes CASSFRGPRGNEQFF.

This clone was found once. The chain joins TRBV5-5 to TRBJ2-1; D not certain. There are 11 residues in the CDR3. Germline V CDR1 and CDR2: SGHKS, YYEKEE (reference sequence). V was pared by 6 bases and J by 8 bases, with 9 bases between. Here the CDR3 reads CASKALDEQFF. The CDR3 coding sequence is TGTGCCAGCAAAGCTTTGGATGAGCAGTTCTTC.

V and J are TRBV7-9 and TRBJ1-5; D gene uncertain. This CDR3 has 13 amino acids. V dropped 1 base and J dropped 6 bases, with 7 bases sitting between them. Per germline, CDR1 SEHNR and CDR2 FQNEAQ (reference sequence). CDR3 bases: TGTGCCAGCAGCTTAGGGCCTCTTCAGCCCCAGCATTTT. Its translation: CASSLGPLQPQHF.

The rearrangement joins TRBV19 to TRBJ2-1; 7 bases align to TRBD2. With 6 bases clipped from V and 3 bases from J, the junction kept 5 bases outside the gene matches. Germline-derived CDR1 and CDR2 are LNHDA and SQIVND (reference sequence). CDR3 length: 14 residues. Written as DNA, the CDR3 is TGTGCCAGTAGGAGGGAGGGTTTCTACAATGAGCAGTTCTTC. It yields the protein CASRREGFYNEQFF. Filled out from reference TRBV19 and TRBJ2-1, the complete variable domain reads DGGITQSPKYLFRKEGQNVTLSCEQNLNHDAMYWYRQDPGQGLRLIYYSQIVNDFQKGDIAEGYSVSREKKESFPLTVTSAQKNPTAFYLCASRREGFYNEQFFGPGTRLTVL.

This clone has just a few counts. The chain joins TRBV6-2 or TRBV6-3 to TRBJ2-3; D remains unclear. Germline V lookup: CDR1 MNHEY, CDR2 SVGEGT. Trimming cost V 0 bases and J 4 bases, with 8 bases left between them. The CDR3 is made up of 14 amino acids. In DNA, the CDR3 is TGTGCCAGCAGTTACTCGACGGCGGCAGATACGCAGTATTTT. Protein sequence: CASSYSTAADTQYF.

Regarding this clone: One end of the junction fails to match germline, which may point to a read error. This chain connects TRBV7-6 to TRBJ2-1; 12 bases line up with TRBD2. This CDR3 is built from 15 residues. From germline, CDR1 is SGHVS and CDR2 FNYEAQ. The CDR3: CASTLGLAGYNEQFF. Written as DNA, the CDR3 is TGTGCCAGCACCTTAGGACTAGCGGGATACAATGAGCAGTTCTTC.

The chain carries TRBV25-1 and TRBJ2-1; 7 bases line up with TRBD1. V trimming: 2 bases; J trimming: 2 bases; junction bases outside the gene matches: 3. The length of the CDR3 is 15 residues. Germline values: CDR1 MGHDK, CDR2 SYGVNS. The CDR3 region is CASSERGQPYNEQFF. The CDR3 DNA follows: TGTGCCAGCAGTGAAAGGGGACAGCCCTACAATGAGCAGTTCTTC.